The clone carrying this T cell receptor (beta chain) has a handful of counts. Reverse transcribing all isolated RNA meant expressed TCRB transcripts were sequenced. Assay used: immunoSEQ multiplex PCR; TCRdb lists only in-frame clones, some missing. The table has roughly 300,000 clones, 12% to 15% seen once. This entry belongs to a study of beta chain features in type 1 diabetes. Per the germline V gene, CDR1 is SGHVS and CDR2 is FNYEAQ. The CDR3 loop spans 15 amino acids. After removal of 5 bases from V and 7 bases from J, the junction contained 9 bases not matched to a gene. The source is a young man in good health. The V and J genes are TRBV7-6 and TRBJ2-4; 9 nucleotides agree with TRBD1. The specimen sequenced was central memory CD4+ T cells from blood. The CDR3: CASSPVGGQGNIQYF. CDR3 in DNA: TGTGCCAGCAGCCCAGTTGGAGGACAGGGGAACATTCAGTACTTC.